The clone carrying this T cell receptor beta chain was observed once. This record comes from a study of shared T cell receptors in the human thymus. Assay: immunoSEQ multiplex PCR; the TCRdb copy retains only in-frame clones and omits some. In the table there are more than 300,000 clones, just under 95% of which are singletons. The germline CDR1 and CDR2 sequences are KGHSH and LQKENI. The CDR3 runs 17 residues. V gave up 3 bases and J gave up 0 bases; unmatched junction bases: 4. The sample was thymocytes. This TCR was recovered from a human donor. V is TRBV18 and J is TRBJ2-7, with 14 bases aligning to TRBD2. The CDR3 DNA is TGTGCCAGCTCACCGAGGACTAGCGGGAGGAACTCCTACGAGCAGTACTTC. It encodes CASSPRTSGRNSYEQYF.